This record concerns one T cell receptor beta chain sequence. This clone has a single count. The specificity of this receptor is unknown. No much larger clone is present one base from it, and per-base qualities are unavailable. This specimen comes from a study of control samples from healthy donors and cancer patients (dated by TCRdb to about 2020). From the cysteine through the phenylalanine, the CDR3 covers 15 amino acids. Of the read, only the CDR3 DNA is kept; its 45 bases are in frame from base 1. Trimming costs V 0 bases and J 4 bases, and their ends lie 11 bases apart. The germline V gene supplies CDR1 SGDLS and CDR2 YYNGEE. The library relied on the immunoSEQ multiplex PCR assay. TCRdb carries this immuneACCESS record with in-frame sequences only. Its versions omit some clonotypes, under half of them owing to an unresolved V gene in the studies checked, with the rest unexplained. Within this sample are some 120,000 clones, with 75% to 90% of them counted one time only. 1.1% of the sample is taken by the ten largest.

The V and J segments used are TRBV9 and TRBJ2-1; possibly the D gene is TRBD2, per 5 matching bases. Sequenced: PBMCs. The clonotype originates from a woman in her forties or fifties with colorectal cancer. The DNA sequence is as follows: TGTGCCAGCAGCGTAGAAGGTAGCGCGTACAATGAGCAGTTCTTC. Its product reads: CASSVEGSAYNEQFF.